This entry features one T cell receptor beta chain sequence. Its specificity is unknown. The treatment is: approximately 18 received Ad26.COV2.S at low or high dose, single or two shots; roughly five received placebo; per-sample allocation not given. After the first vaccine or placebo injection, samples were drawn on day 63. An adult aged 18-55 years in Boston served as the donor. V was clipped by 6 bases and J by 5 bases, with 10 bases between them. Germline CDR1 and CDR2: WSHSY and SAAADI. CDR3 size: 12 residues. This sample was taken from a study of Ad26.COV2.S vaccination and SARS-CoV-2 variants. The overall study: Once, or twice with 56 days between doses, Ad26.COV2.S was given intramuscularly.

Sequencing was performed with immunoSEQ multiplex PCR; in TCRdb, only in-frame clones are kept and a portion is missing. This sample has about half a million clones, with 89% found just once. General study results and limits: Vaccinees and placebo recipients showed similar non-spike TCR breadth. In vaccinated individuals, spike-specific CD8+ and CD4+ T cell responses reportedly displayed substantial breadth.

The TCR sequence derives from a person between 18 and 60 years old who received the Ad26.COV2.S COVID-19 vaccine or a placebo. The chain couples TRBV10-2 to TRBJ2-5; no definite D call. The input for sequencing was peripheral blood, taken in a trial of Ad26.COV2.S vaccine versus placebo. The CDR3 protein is CASRYNTETQYF. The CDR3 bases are TGCGCCAGCAGATACAACACCGAGACCCAGTACTTC.